This T cell receptor (beta chain) appears in the sequencing data of a study of cytomegalovirus exposure and HLA in healthy donors. Study results and limitations: Among TCR sequences, most were rare, though some public TCRs appeared in many donors. The finding came from a later analysis; first-cohort TCR clusters tended to co-occur in the 110 or so validation repertoires. Cytomegalovirus association was assigned to about 150 TCR beta chains.

The germline CDR1 and CDR2 sequences are DFQATT and SNEGSKA (reference sequence). This CDR3 is built from 11 residues. V lost 2 bases and J lost 5, with 7 bases in between. Notes on this clone: Its antigen is unknown.

Profiled with immunoSEQ multiplex PCR; TCRdb holds only in-frame clones, not every one. Of approximately 150,000 clones in the sample, around 90% were seen once. The chain is built from TRBV20-1 and TRBJ2-7, with D tentatively TRBD2 (5 bases). The receptor comes from a young woman in good health and CMV-seropositive. Sequenced sample: PBMCs. CDR3 protein: CSARYGDEQYF. CDR3 DNA sequence: TGCAGTGCTAGATACGGGGACGAGCAGTACTTC.